The 14 T cell receptor beta chains presented below share a single source sample, sequenced in a study of T cell responses to AZD1222 COVID-19 vaccine. The protocol was immunoSEQ multiplex PCR, while the TCRdb copy is restricted to in-frame clones and leaves out a portion. The sample lists 130,000 or so clones, 84% occurring once. Sample: peripheral blood, taken 28 days after the second AZD1222 dose. These receptors were taken from an adult who received the AZD1222 COVID-19 vaccine.

V gene TRBV10-2 combines with J gene TRBJ2-3; the match to TRBD2 covers 9 bases. Germline CDR1 is WSHSY and CDR2 is SAAADI. The CDR3 loop spans 15 amino acids. V lost 2 bases to trimming and J lost 0 bases; unmatched junction nucleotides: 0. The CDR3 sequence: CASSELAGSTDTQYF. In DNA form, the CDR3 reads TGCGCCAGCAGTGAGCTAGCGGGAAGCACAGATACGCAGTATTTT.

The chain uses TRBV12-3 or TRBV12-4 and TRBJ1-1; weak D call: TRBD1 (6 bases). The CDR3 spans 13 residues. Deletions cut 5 bases from V and 3 bases from J, with 10 bases between. The CDR3 sequence: CASSTQGDTEAFF. DNA for the CDR3: TGTGCCAGCAGTACACAGGGTGACACTGAAGCTTTCTTT.

A few counts support this clone. J is TRBJ1-6 and V is TRBV18, with D perhaps matching TRBD1 (5 bases). This CDR3 contains 14 residues. V dropped 4 bases and J dropped 8 bases, with 12 bases sitting between them. Germline values: CDR1 KGHSH, CDR2 LQKENI. The CDR3 region has the DNA TGTGCCAGCTCACGGGCAGGGATGGATTCACCCCTCCACTTT. This sequence encodes CASSRAGMDSPLHF.

The V call is TRBV7-2, the J call TRBJ1-5, with D hard to call. Germline CDR1 reads SGHTA; CDR2 reads FQGNSA. The CDR3 spans 12 residues. The V and J ends lost 7 bases and 2 bases respectively, with 6 bases between them. The CDR3 DNA reads as TGTGCCAGCACAGGAGGCAATCAGCCCCAGCATTTT. Its translation: CASTGGNQPQHF.

The chain carries TRBV29-1 and TRBJ2-7; D may be TRBD2 (6 bases). Trimming pared 7 bases from V and 0 bases from J, leaving 10 bases between. Germline V gene sequence: CDR1 SQVTM, CDR2 ANQGSEA. This CDR3 comprises 12 residues. CDR3 in amino acids: CSARDSSYEQYF. The CDR3 DNA follows: TGCAGCGCCCGGGACTCCTCCTACGAGCAGTACTTC.

This chain uses TRBV6-2 or TRBV6-3 with TRBJ2-7; D is perhaps TRBD1 or TRBD2 (5 bases each). V lost 6 bases to trimming and J lost 0 bases, with 15 bases between them. Germline assignment: CDR1 MNHEY and CDR2 SVGEGT. The CDR3 totals 15 residues. Here the CDR3 reads CASSSPSGSSYEQYF. CDR3 nucleotide sequence: TGTGCCAGCAGCTCGCCTTCAGGGAGCTCCTACGAGCAGTACTTC.

The rearrangement links TRBV7-3 to TRBJ2-3; 16 bases fit TRBD2. Trimming took 2 bases from V and 6 from J; bases not matched to a gene: 2. The CDR3 has 16 amino acids. Germline loops: CDR1 SGHTA, CDR2 FQGTGA. The CDR3 region has the DNA TGTGCCAGCAGCTTAGGGACTAGCGGGGGGGCGGATACGCAGTATTTT. Residues: CASSLGTSGGADTQYF.

The chain has TRBV5-1 and TRBJ1-1, with 11 bases that match TRBD1. Germline CDR1 is SGHRS and CDR2 is YFSETQ. The CDR3 contains 16 residues. V trimming: 0 bases; J trimming: 7 bases; junction bases outside the gene matches: 8. CDR3 loop: CASSLGRTGGLDEAFF. For the CDR3, the DNA is TGCGCCAGCAGCTTGGGAAGGACAGGGGGCTTGGATGAAGCTTTCTTT.

The chain carries TRBV9 and TRBJ2-3; 11 positions agree with TRBD2. From germline, CDR1 is SGDLS and CDR2 YYNGEE. The V and J ends lost 0 bases and 1 base, in that order; junction bases with no gene match: 1. This CDR3 has 16 residues. The CDR3 coding sequence is TGTGCCAGCAGCGTAGAGGGACTAGCGGGCACAGATACGCAGTATTTT. Its protein is CASSVEGLAGTDTQYF.

The chain recombines TRBV5-3 with TRBJ1-2; unclear D gene. TRBV5-3 belongs to the ORF category, with a function that is uncertain. The CDR3 totals 15 residues. V lost 3 bases and J lost 1, with 13 bases in between. CDR3 sequence (DNA): TGTGCCAGAAGCTCGGGAGTCCGGGGTAACTATGGCTACACCTTC. Its protein is CARSSGVRGNYGYTF.

The rearrangement links TRBV5-5 to TRBJ1-6; 9 bases align to TRBD1. Trimming at V came to 1 base and at J to 9 bases, leaving 5 bases not matched to a gene. Germline assignment: CDR1 SGHKS and CDR2 YYEKEE (reference sequence). The CDR3 has 15 amino acids. The CDR3 sequence: CASSLLGQGISPLHF. The CDR3 nucleotides are TGTGCCAGCAGCTTGTTGGGACAGGGTATTTCACCCCTCCACTTT.

The sample holds a few counts of this clone. The chain links TRBV28 to TRBJ1-5; 7 nucleotides match TRBD1. Germline values: CDR1 MDHEN, CDR2 SYDVKM. V lost 5 bases and J lost 4; bases outside the gene matches: 11. The CDR3 loop spans 16 amino acids. CDR3 coding DNA: TGTGCCAGCAGTCCCCTTACAGGGGCAGGAAATCAGCCCCAGCATTTT. Protein product: CASSPLTGAGNQPQHF.

The rearrangement links TRBV11-2 to TRBJ1-2, with 7 bases aligning to TRBD1. The germline V gene encodes CDR1 SGHAT and CDR2 FQNNGV. The trim removed 3 bases at V and 3 bases at J, leaving 7 bases unmatched. There are 15 residues in the CDR3. The chain's CDR3 is CASSFGTADYYGYTF. The CDR3 DNA sequence: TGTGCCAGCAGCTTCGGGACAGCCGATTACTATGGCTACACCTTC. Full variable domain (missing parts from reference TRBV11-2 and TRBJ1-2): EAGVAQSPRYKIIEKRQSVAFWCNPISGHATLYWYQQILGQGPKLLIQFQNNGVVDDSQLPKDRFSAERLKGVDSTLKIQPAKLEDSAVYLCASSFGTADYYGYTFGSGTRLTVV.

The chain has TRBV9 and TRBJ1-5, with 8 bases identical to TRBD1. The trim removed 5 bases at V and 7 bases at J, leaving 8 bases unmatched. Germline V gene lookup returns CDR1 SGDLS and CDR2 YYNGEE. CDR3 size: 14 residues. The DNA of the CDR3 is TGTGCCAGCAGTCCCGGACAGGGAGTGCAGCCCCAGCATTTT. This translates into CASSPGQGVQPQHF.